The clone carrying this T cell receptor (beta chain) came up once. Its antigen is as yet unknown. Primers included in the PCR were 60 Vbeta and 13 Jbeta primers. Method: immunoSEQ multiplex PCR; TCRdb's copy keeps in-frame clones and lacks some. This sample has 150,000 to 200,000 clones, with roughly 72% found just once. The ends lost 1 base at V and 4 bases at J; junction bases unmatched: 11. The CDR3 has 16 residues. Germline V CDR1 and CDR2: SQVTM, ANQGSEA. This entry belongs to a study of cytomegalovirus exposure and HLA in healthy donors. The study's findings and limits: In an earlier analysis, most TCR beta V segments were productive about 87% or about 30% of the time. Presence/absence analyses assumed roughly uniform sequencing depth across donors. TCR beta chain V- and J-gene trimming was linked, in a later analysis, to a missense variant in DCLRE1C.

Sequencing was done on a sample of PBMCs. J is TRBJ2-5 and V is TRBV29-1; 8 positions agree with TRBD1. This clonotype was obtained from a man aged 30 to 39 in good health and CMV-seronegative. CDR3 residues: CSVEGAGGDPLETQYF. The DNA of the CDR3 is TGCAGCGTTGAAGGGGCAGGGGGCGATCCATTAGAGACCCAGTACTTC.